One sample yielded the 5 T cell receptor beta chains listed below, sequenced in a study of T cell responses to AZD1222 COVID-19 vaccine. Assay used: immunoSEQ multiplex PCR; TCRdb lists only in-frame clones, some missing. Of tens of thousands of clones in the sample, 70% to 90% were seen once. The starting material was peripheral blood, obtained on day 0 of AZD1222 vaccination. The receptors derive from an adult in good health.

The V call is TRBV9, the J call TRBJ2-1; D uncertain. The V end was cut by 0 bases, the J end by 6 bases, with 13 bases between. The CDR3 sequence is 15 residues long. Germline V gene lookup returns CDR1 SGDLS and CDR2 YYNGEE. This CDR3 is CASSVGGPMSNEQFF. CDR3 nucleotide sequence: TGTGCCAGCAGCGTAGGAGGTCCTATGAGCAATGAGCAGTTCTTC.

The chain combines TRBV5-1 with TRBJ1-6, with unresolved D. V lost 0 bases to trimming and J lost 7 bases, with 8 bases between them. Per the germline V gene, CDR1 is SGHRS and CDR2 is YFSETQ. There are 14 residues in the CDR3. Here the CDR3 reads CASSLVSENSPLHF. The CDR3 DNA follows: TGCGCCAGCAGCTTGGTGTCGGAGAATTCACCCCTCCACTTT.

The V call is TRBV28, the J call TRBJ1-5, with no clear D. Trimming stripped 8 bases from V and 4 bases from J, with 9 bases between. The CDR3 sequence is 12 residues long. CDR1 MDHEN and CDR2 SYDVKM come from the germline V gene. The CDR3 DNA reads TGTGCCAGCTTTTTAGCAAATCAGCCCCAGCATTTT. It is translated as CASFLANQPQHF. Full variable domain (outside the CDR3, taken from reference TRBV28 and TRBJ1-5): DVKVTQSSRYLVKRTGEKVFLECVQDMDHENMFWYRQDPGLGLRLIYFSYDVKMKEKGDIPEGYSVSREKKERFSLILESASTNQTSMYLCASFLANQPQHFGDGTRLSIL.

This rearrangement joins TRBV6-5 to TRBJ2-2, with D perhaps being TRBD1 or TRBD2 (5 bases each). Trimming took off 0 bases at V and 2 bases at J, with 10 bases between the two ends. Per the germline V gene, CDR1 is MNHEY and CDR2 is SVGAGI. This CDR3 is 16 amino acids long. The CDR3 nucleotides are TGTGCCAGCAGTTACTCAGGGGACGCAAACACCGGGGAGCTGTTTTTT. Translating it yields CASSYSGDANTGELFF.

This clone was picked up one time. The chain uses TRBV6-5 and TRBJ2-3; 10 nucleotides agree with TRBD1. V dropped 0 bases and J dropped 5; count of bases not matched to a gene: 5. The CDR3 is 16 residues long. Germline CDR1 is MNHEY and CDR2 is SVGAGI. CDR3 nucleotide sequence: TGTGCCAGCAGTTACTCGGGACAGGGGATACGAGATACGCAGTATTTT. Translated: CASSYSGQGIRDTQYF.